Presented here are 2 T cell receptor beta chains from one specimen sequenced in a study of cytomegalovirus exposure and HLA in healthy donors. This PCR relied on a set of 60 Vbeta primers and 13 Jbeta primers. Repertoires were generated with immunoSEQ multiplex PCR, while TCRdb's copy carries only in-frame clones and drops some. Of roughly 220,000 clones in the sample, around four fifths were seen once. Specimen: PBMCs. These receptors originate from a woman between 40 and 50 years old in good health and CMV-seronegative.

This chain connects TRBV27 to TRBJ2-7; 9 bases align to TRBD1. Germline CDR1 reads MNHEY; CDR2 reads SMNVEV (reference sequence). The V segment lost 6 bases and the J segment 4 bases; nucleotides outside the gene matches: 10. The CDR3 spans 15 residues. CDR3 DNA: TGTGCCAGCAGCGTAGCAGGGACAGGGTATTACGAGCAGTACTTC. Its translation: CASSVAGTGYYEQYF.

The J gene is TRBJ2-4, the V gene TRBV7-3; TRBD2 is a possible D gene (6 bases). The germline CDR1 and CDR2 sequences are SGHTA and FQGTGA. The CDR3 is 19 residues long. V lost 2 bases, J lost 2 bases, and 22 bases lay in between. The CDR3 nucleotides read TGTGCCAGCAGCTTAGAGAGGTTATCCCCGCGGGAACCCAAAAACATTCAGTACTTC. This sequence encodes CASSLERLSPREPKNIQYF.